These T cell receptor beta chains were read from a single sample in a study. Generated by immunoSEQ multiplex PCR, the TCRdb table keeps only in-frame clones and is missing some. The sample lists roughly 68,000 clones; about 93% were seen once. Sequencing input: PBMCs. Receptors originate from a man aged 35 to 55 with rheumatoid arthritis. Each CDR3 is given with its conserved first and last residue. Fields, in order: D gene, CDR3 length, clone size, J gene, V gene, CDR3 DNA, CDR3 protein. The D gene is left open where the match is weak. Part of the rows lack a size; the others show once, few, many or a class for expanded clones.

D: -
length: 16
size: -
J: TRBJ1-5
V: TRBV6-1
DNA: TGTGCCAGCAGCGAACAGGGAGTGTATAGCAATCAGCCCCAGCATTTT
CDR3: CASSEQGVYSNQPQHF

D: -
length: 14
size: -
J: TRBJ1-4
V: TRBV9
DNA: TGTGCCAGCAGCGTAGATGCAGATTATGAAAAACTGTTTTTT
CDR3: CASSVDADYEKLFF

D: TRBD2
length: 21
size: -
J: TRBJ2-1
V: TRBV4-2
DNA: TGTGCCAGCAGCCAAGATCCGGGGGGGGGACTAGCGGGATCCTCCTACAATGAGCAGTTCTTC
CDR3: CASSQDPGGGLAGSSYNEQFF

D: -
length: 13
size: -
J: TRBJ1-3
V: TRBV5-6
DNA: TGTGCCAGCAGCAATACAGGGGGAAACACCATATATTTT
CDR3: CASSNTGGNTIYF

D: -
length: 13
size: -
J: TRBJ1-1
V: TRBV6-5
DNA: TGTGCCAGCAGTTGGGGGGAGAACACTGAAGCTTTCTTT
CDR3: CASSWGENTEAFF

D: -
length: 15
size: -
J: TRBJ2-7
V: TRBV7-9
DNA: TGTGCCAGCAACTTTCAAGAGGCGGGTGTCTACGAGCAGTACTTC
CDR3: CASNFQEAGVYEQYF

D: TRBD1
length: 15
size: -
J: TRBJ2-2
V: TRBV6-4
DNA: TGTGCCAGGGCCAACCTGGGACAGGGGACTGGCAGGCTGTTTTTT
CDR3: CARANLGQGTGRLFF

D: -
length: 12
size: -
J: TRBJ1-2
V: TRBV15
DNA: TGTGCCACCAGCAGGGAGGGGTATGGCTACACCTTC
CDR3: CATSREGYGYTF

D: TRBD1
length: 14
size: -
J: TRBJ1-4
V: TRBV18
DNA: TGTGCCAGCTCACGACAGGGAGTACCCGAAAAACTGTTTTTT
CDR3: CASSRQGVPEKLFF

D: TRBD1
length: 16
size: -
J: TRBJ1-3
V: TRBV5-1
DNA: TGCGCCAGCAGCCTGACAGGGGTATCATCCGGAAACACCATATATTTT
CDR3: CASSLTGVSSGNTIYF

D: TRBD1
length: 17
size: -
J: TRBJ2-3
V: TRBV28
DNA: TGTGCCAGCACCCCGTGGTCCGGACAGGGGGCAACAGATACGCAGTATTTT
CDR3: CASTPWSGQGATDTQYF

D: -
length: 12
size: -
J: TRBJ1-1
V: TRBV20-1
DNA: TGCAGTGCTAGTACCCCGAACACTGAAGCTTTCTTT
CDR3: CSASTPNTEAFF

D: -
length: 15
size: -
J: TRBJ2-7
V: TRBV10-1
DNA: TGCGCCAGCAGTGAGCAATCAGGTTTTCACTACGAGCAGTACTTC
CDR3: CASSEQSGFHYEQYF

D: TRBD2
length: 13
size: -
J: TRBJ2-1
V: TRBV6-5
DNA: TGTGCCAGCAGCACCGGGACTAGCGGGAAGCAGTTCTTC
CDR3: CASSTGTSGKQFF

D: -
length: 13
size: -
J: TRBJ2-4
V: TRBV19
DNA: TGTGCCAGTAGAGGTCTAGCCAAAAACATTCAGTACTTC
CDR3: CASRGLAKNIQYF

D: -
length: 14
size: -
J: TRBJ2-2
V: TRBV7-3
DNA: TGTGCCAGCAGCTTGGGACAGAACACCGGGGAGCTGTTTTTT
CDR3: CASSLGQNTGELFF

D: TRBD2
length: 16
size: -
J: TRBJ2-3
V: TRBV18
DNA: TGTGCCAGCTCACCACGCTCAGCGGGAGGCACAGATACGCAGTATTTT
CDR3: CASSPRSAGGTDTQYF

D: -
length: 11
size: -
J: TRBJ1-6
V: TRBV20-1
DNA: TGCAGTGCCAGTAACGAACCACCCCTCCACTTT
CDR3: CSASNEPPLHF

D: -
length: 13
size: -
J: TRBJ1-2
V: TRBV28
DNA: TGTGCCAGCAGTTCTGGGAGAAACTATGGCTACACCTTC
CDR3: CASSSGRNYGYTF

D: TRBD1
length: 17
size: -
J: TRBJ2-2
V: TRBV11-3
DNA: TGTGCCAGCAGCTTCGGTTGGACAGGCCAAAACACCGGGGAGCTGTTTTTT
CDR3: CASSFGWTGQNTGELFF

D: -
length: 15
size: once
J: TRBJ2-2
V: TRBV3-1/TRBV3-2
DNA: TGTGCCAGCAGCCCTTTCATTGGGTATGACGGGGAGCTGTTTTTT
CDR3: CASSPFIGYDGELFF

D: -
length: 15
size: -
J: TRBJ2-1
V: TRBV10-3
DNA: TGTGCCATCAGTCCGGACAAATTCTCCTACAATGAGCAGTTCTTC
CDR3: CAISPDKFSYNEQFF

D: -
length: 13
size: -
J: TRBJ2-5
V: TRBV5-6
DNA: TGTGCCAGCAGCTTCGGTACACAAGAGACCCAGTACTTC
CDR3: CASSFGTQETQYF

D: -
length: 17
size: -
J: TRBJ1-5
V: TRBV3-1/TRBV3-2
DNA: TGTGCCAGCAGCCAAGGGGCCCCCGGGACACACAATCAGCCCCAGCATTTT
CDR3: CASSQGAPGTHNQPQHF

D: -
length: 12
size: few
J: TRBJ2-7
V: TRBV12-3/TRBV12-4
DNA: TGTGCCAGCAGTTTATACGGCCACGAGCAGTACTTC
CDR3: CASSLYGHEQYF

D: TRBD2
length: 19
size: -
J: TRBJ2-1
V: TRBV9
DNA: TGTGCCAGCAGCGACGGGACTAGCGGGGGCCTTAGCTCCTACAATGAGCAGTTCTTC
CDR3: CASSDGTSGGLSSYNEQFF

D: -
length: 12
size: -
J: TRBJ2-7
V: TRBV11-3
DNA: TGTGCCAGCAGCTTAGATGGCTACGAGCAGTACTTC
CDR3: CASSLDGYEQYF

D: TRBD2
length: 15
size: -
J: TRBJ2-1
V: TRBV18
DNA: TGTGCCAGCTCACTACTAGCGGGAGGGCCAAATGAGCAGTTCTTC
CDR3: CASSLLAGGPNEQFF

D: TRBD1
length: 15
size: -
J: TRBJ2-6
V: TRBV5-1
DNA: TGCGCCAGCAGCGGGACAGGTTCCGGGGCCAACGTCCTGACTTTC
CDR3: CASSGTGSGANVLTF

D: TRBD1
length: 12
size: -
J: TRBJ2-7
V: TRBV29-1
DNA: TGCAGCGTTCGGGACAGCCCCAACGAGCAGTACTTC
CDR3: CSVRDSPNEQYF

D: TRBD1
length: 13
size: -
J: TRBJ1-2
V: TRBV9
DNA: TGTGCCAGCAGCCCGAGGGACAGCTATGGCTACACCTTC
CDR3: CASSPRDSYGYTF

D: TRBD2
length: 17
size: -
J: TRBJ2-1
V: TRBV2
DNA: TGTGCCAGCAGCGCCCAACGACTAGCGGGGGGGAGGAATGAGCAGTTCTTC
CDR3: CASSAQRLAGGRNEQFF

D: -
length: 12
size: -
J: TRBJ2-1
V: TRBV30
DNA: TGTGCCTGGGGACAGACCTACAATGAGCAGTTCTTC
CDR3: CAWGQTYNEQFF

D: -
length: 14
size: -
J: TRBJ2-7
V: TRBV11-3
DNA: TGTGCCAGCAGCTTAGACGGGAGCGGGTACGAGCAGTACTTC
CDR3: CASSLDGSGYEQYF

D: -
length: 12
size: -
J: TRBJ1-1
V: TRBV11-3
DNA: TGTGCCAGCAGCCGGATGAACACTGAAGCTTTCTTT
CDR3: CASSRMNTEAFF

D: TRBD1
length: 18
size: -
J: TRBJ1-3
V: TRBV5-1
DNA: TGCGCCAGCAGCTTGGGAATGACAGGGGGCCTCTCTGGAAACACCATATATTTT
CDR3: CASSLGMTGGLSGNTIYF

D: -
length: 17
size: -
J: TRBJ2-1
V: TRBV9
DNA: TGTGCCAGCAGCGTTGCCGAGGCTGACCCTTCGGACAATGAGCAGTTCTTC
CDR3: CASSVAEADPSDNEQFF

D: -
length: 15
size: -
J: TRBJ2-3
V: TRBV7-9
DNA: TGTGCCAGCAGCTTAGGAGGAAGGAACACAGATACGCAGTATTTT
CDR3: CASSLGGRNTDTQYF

D: TRBD2
length: 17
size: -
J: TRBJ2-2
V: TRBV9
DNA: TGTGCCAGCAGCAAAACCACGGGACTAGCGGTTACCGGGGAGCTGTTTTTT
CDR3: CASSKTTGLAVTGELFF